This note documents a single T cell receptor (beta chain) sequence. Its antigen is unidentified. This CDR3 is 12 amino acids long. V lost 0 bases and J lost 4, with 4 bases in between. In germline, CDR1 is KGHSH, CDR2 LQKENI. This record belongs to a study of cytomegalovirus exposure and HLA in healthy donors. Study findings and constraints: The classifier, whose performance was assessed in both the original and validation cohorts, reportedly diagnosed cytomegalovirus status with high specificity and sensitivity.

Repertoires were generated with immunoSEQ multiplex PCR, while TCRdb's copy carries only in-frame clones and drops some. The sample consists of about 330,000 clones, about nine tenths of them appearing once. The chain links TRBV18 to TRBJ2-7; no firm D call. The clonotype comes from a woman in her twenties or thirties in good health and CMV-seropositive. The sequencing sample was made of PBMCs. CDR3 sequence reads: CASSPPGYEQYF. The DNA of the CDR3 is TGTGCCAGCTCACCACCGGGATACGAGCAGTACTTC.